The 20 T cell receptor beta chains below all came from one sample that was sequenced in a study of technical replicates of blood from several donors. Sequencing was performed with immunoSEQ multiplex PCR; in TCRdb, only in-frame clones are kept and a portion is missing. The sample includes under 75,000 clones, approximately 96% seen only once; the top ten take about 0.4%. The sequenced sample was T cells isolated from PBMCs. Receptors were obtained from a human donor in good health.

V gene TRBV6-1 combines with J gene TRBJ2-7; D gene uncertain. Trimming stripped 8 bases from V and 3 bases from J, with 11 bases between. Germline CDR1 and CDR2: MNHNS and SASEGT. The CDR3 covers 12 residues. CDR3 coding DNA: TGTGCCAGCCAACTGCTGCACTACGAGCAGTACTTC. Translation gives CASQLLHYEQYF.

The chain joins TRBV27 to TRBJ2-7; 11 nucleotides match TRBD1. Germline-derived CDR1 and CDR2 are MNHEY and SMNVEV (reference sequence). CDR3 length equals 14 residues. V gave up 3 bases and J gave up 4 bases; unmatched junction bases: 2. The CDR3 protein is CASSFGTGGYEQYF. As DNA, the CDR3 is TGTGCCAGCAGTTTTGGGACAGGGGGGTACGAGCAGTACTTC.

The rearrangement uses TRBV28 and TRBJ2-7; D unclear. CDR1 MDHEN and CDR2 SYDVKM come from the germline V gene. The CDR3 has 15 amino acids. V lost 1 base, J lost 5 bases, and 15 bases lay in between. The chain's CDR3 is CASSLFRSGSHEQYF. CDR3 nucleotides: TGTGCCAGCAGTTTATTTAGGTCGGGTTCCCACGAGCAGTACTTC.

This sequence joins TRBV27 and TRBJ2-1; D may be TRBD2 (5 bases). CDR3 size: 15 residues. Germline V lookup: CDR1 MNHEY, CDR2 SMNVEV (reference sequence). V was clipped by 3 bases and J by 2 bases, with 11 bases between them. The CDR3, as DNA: TGTGCCAGCAGTTTGGCGGGCACAACCTACAATGAGCAGTTCTTC. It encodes CASSLAGTTYNEQFF.

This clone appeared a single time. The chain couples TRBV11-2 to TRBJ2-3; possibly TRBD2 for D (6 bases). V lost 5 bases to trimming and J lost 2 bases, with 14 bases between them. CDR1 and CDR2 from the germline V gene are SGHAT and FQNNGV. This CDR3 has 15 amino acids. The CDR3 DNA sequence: TGTGCCAGCAGCACGGGGACTTCCTCCACAGATACGCAGTATTTT. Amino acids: CASSTGTSSTDTQYF.

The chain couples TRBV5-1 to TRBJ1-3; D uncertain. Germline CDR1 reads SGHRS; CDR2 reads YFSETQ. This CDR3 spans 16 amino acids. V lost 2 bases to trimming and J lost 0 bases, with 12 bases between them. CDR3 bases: TGCGCCAGCAGCTTCGGGGATCCCTACTCTGGAAACACCATATATTTT. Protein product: CASSFGDPYSGNTIYF.

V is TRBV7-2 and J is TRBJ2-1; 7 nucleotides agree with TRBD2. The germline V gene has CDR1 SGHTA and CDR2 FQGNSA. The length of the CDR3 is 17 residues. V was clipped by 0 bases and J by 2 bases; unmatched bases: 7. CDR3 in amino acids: CASSLAASGSTYNEQFF. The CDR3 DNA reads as TGTGCCAGCAGCTTAGCGGCTAGCGGTTCCACCTACAATGAGCAGTTCTTC.

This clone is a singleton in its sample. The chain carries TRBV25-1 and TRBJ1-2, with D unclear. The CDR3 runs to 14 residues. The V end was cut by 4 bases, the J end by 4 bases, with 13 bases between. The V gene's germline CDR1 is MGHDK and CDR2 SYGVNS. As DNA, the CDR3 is TGTGCCAGCAGTGCCGTGGAGCGTCCCTATGGCTACACCTTC. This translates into CASSAVERPYGYTF.

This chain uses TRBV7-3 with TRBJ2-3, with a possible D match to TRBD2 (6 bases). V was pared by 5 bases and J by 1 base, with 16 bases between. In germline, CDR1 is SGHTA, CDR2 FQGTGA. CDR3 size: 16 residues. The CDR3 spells CASSVGPGEGTDTQYF. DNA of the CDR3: TGTGCCAGCAGCGTAGGGCCGGGGGAGGGCACAGATACGCAGTATTTT.

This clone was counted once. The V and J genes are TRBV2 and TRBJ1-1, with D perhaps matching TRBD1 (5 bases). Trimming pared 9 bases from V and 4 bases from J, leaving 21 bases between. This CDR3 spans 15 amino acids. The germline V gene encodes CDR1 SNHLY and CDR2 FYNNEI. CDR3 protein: CASQVLPQGSTEAFF. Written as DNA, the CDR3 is TGTGCCAGTCAGGTTCTTCCTCAGGGCTCCACTGAAGCTTTCTTT.

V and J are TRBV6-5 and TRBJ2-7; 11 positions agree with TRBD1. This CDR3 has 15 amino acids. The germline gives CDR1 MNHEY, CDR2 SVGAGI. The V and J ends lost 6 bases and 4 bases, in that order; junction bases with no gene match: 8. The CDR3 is CASSGPGTGGYEQYF. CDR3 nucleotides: TGTGCCAGCAGCGGACCCGGGACAGGGGGATACGAGCAGTACTTC.

CDR3: CASSRFSADGYTF. The CDR3 bases are TGTGCCAGCAGCAGGTTTAGCGCGGATGGCTACACCTTC. The chain is built from TRBV9 and TRBJ1-2; D call uncertain. This CDR3 has 13 residues. Germline lookup yields CDR1 SGDLS and CDR2 YYNGEE. Trimming cost V 4 bases and J 6 bases, with 13 bases left between them.

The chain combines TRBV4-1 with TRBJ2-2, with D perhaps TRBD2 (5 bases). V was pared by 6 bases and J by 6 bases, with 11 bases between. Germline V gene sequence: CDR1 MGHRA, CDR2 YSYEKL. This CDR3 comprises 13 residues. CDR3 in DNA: TGCGCCAGCAGAACAACAGCGGCCGGGGAGCTGTTTTTT. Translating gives CASRTTAAGELFF.

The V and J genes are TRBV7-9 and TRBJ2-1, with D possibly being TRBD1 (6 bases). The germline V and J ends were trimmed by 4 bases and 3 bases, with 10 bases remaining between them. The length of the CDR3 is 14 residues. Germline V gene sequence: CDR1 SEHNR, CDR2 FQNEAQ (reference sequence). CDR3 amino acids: CASSSGAHYNEQFF. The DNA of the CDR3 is TGTGCCAGCAGCTCAGGGGCCCACTACAATGAGCAGTTCTTC.

CDR3 sequence reads: CASSVGSIGNDNEQFF. The CDR3 DNA sequence: TGTGCCAGCAGCGTAGGGAGTATCGGGAATGACAATGAGCAGTTCTTC. V and J are TRBV9 and TRBJ2-1; tentatively, D is TRBD2 (5 bases). Germline V gene data show CDR1 as SGDLS and CDR2 as YYNGEE. CDR3 length: 16 residues. V was clipped by 0 bases and J by 5 bases, with 15 bases between them.

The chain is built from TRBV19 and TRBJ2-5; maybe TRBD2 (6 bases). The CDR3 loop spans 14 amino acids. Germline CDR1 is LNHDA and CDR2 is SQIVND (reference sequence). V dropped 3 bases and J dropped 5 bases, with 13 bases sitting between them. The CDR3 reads CASSIGGRRETQYF. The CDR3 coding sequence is TGTGCCAGTAGTATCGGGGGTCGCCGCGAGACCCAGTACTTC.

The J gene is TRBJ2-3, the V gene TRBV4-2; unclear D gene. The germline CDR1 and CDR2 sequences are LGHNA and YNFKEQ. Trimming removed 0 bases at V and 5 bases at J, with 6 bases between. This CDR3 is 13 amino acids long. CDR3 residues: CASSQDHGDTQYF. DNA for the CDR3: TGTGCCAGCAGCCAAGACCACGGAGATACGCAGTATTTT.

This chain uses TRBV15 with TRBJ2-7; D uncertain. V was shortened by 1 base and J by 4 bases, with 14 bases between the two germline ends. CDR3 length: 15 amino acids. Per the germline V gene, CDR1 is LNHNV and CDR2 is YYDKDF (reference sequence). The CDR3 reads CATSRGLQSGYEQYF. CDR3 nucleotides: TGTGCCACCAGCAGAGGACTGCAGTCCGGATACGAGCAGTACTTC.

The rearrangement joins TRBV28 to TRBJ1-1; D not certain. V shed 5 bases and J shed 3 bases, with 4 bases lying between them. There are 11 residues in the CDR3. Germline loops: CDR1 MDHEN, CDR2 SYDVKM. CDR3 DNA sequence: TGTGCCAGCAGTCGGTACACTGAAGCTTTCTTT. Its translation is CASSRYTEAFF. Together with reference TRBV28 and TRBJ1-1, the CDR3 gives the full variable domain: DVKVTQSSRYLVKRTGEKVFLECVQDMDHENMFWYRQDPGLGLRLIYFSYDVKMKEKGDIPEGYSVSREKKERFSLILESASTNQTSMYLCASSRYTEAFFGQGTRLTVV.

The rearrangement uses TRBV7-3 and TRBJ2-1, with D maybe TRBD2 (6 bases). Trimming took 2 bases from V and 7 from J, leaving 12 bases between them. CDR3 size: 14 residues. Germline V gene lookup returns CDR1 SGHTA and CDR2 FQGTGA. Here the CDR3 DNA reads TGTGCCAGCAGCTTAGCGGGGTGGGAAAATGAGCAGTTCTTC. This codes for CASSLAGWENEQFF.